The sequence of this T cell receptor beta chain was determined in a study of memory CD4+ T cells and cytomegalovirus serostatus. Study at large: This sample comes from healthy Belgian adults, eight to ten CMV seropositive, 24 seronegative.

Produced via immunoSEQ multiplex PCR; TCRdb's table is partial and in-frame only. Among some 67,000 clones listed, about 75% were seen once. Study-level results: CD4+ memory repertoires contained about 40% of the roughly 150 reported CMV TCRbeta sequences.

Remarks on this clone: The antigen is undetermined.

The sort gate was single viable CD3+CD4+CD8-CD45RO+ cells for memory CD4+ T cells. The CDR3 has 15 amino acids. Unmatched junction bases numbered 3, after V lost 5 bases and J lost 4 bases. CDR1 and CDR2 from the germline V gene are SGHVS and FNYEAQ. The specimen sequenced was memory CD4+ T cells from blood. This receptor was obtained from an adult in good health and CMV-seropositive. The J gene is TRBJ2-6, the V gene TRBV7-6; 9 bases align to TRBD1. DNA of the CDR3: TGTGCCAGCAGCCTACAGGGGGCCGGGGCCAACGTCCTGACTTTC. Translation: CASSLQGAGANVLTF.